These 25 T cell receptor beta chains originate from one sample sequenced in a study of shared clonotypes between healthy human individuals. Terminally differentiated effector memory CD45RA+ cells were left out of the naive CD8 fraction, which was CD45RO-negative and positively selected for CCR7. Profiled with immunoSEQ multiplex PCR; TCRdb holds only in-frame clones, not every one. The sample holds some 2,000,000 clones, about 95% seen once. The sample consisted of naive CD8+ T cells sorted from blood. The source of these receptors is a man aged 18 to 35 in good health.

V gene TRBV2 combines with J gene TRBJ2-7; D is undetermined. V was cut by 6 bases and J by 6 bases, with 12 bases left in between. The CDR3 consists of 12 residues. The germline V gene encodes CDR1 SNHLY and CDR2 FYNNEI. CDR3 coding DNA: TGTGCCAGCAGGGGCTCAATATCCGAGCAGTACTTC. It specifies CASRGSISEQYF.

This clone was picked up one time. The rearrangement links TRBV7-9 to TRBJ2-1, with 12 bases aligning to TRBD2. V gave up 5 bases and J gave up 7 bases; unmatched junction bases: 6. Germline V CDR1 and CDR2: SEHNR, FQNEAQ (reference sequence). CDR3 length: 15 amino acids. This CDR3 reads CASSHLAGGANEQFF. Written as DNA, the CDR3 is TGTGCCAGCAGCCATCTAGCGGGAGGGGCTAATGAGCAGTTCTTC.

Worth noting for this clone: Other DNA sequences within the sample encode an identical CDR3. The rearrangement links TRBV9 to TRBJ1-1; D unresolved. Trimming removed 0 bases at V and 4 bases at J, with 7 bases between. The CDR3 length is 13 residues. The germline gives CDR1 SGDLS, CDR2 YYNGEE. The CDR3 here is CASSVGTATEAFF. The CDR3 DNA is TGTGCCAGCAGCGTAGGCACAGCCACTGAAGCTTTCTTT.

CDR3 residues: CASSEGDRGWTDTQYF. The CDR3 region has the DNA TGTGCCAGCAGTGAGGGGGACAGGGGGTGGACAGATACGCAGTATTTT. This chain links TRBV6-1 with TRBJ2-3; 11 bases line up with TRBD1. CDR3 length equals 16 residues. Germline loops: CDR1 MNHNS, CDR2 SASEGT. The V and J ends lost 3 bases and 3 bases, in that order; junction bases with no gene match: 5.

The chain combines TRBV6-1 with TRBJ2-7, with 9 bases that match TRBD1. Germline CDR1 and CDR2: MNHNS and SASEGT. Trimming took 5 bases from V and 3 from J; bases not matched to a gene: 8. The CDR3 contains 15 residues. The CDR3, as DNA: TGTGCCAGCAGTTTGATCGGGACAGGGCTCTACGAGCAGTACTTC. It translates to CASSLIGTGLYEQYF.

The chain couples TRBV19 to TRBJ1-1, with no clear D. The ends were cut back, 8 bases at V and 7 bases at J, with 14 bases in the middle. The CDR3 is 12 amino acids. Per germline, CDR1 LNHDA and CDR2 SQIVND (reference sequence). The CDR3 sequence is CASLGEKVEAFF. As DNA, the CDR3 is TGTGCCAGTCTGGGTGAGAAAGTTGAAGCTTTCTTT.

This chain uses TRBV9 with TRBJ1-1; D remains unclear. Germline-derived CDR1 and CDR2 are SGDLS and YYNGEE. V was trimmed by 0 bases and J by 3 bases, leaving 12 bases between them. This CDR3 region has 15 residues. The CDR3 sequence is CASSVERVRDTEAFF. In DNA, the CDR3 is TGTGCCAGCAGCGTAGAGCGGGTAAGGGACACTGAAGCTTTCTTT. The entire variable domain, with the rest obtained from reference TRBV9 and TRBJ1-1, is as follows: DSGVTQTPKHLITATGQRVTLRCSPRSGDLSVYWYQQSLDQGLQFLIQYYNGEERAKGNILERFSAQQFPDLHSELNLSSLELGDSALYFCASSVERVRDTEAFFGQGTRLTVV.

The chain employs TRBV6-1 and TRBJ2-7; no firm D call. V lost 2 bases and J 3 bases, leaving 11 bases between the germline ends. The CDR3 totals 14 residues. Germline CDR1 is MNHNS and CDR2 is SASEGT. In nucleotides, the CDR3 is TGTGCCAGCAGTGAATCTGGTACGCTCTACGAGCAGTACTTC. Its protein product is CASSESGTLYEQYF.

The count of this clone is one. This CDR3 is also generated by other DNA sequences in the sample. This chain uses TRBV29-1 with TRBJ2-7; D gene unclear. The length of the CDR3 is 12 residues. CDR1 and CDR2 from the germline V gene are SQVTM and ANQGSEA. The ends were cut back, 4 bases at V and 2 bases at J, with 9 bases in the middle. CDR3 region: CSVVGNTYEQYF. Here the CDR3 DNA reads TGCAGCGTTGTTGGGAACACCTACGAGCAGTACTTC.

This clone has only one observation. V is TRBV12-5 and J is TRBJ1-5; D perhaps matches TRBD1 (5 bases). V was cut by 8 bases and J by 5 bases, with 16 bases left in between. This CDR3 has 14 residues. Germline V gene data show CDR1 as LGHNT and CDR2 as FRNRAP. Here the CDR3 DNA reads TGTGCTAGTTGGGGCGGCCGGGGTCATCAGCCCCAGCATTTT. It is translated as CASWGGRGHQPQHF.

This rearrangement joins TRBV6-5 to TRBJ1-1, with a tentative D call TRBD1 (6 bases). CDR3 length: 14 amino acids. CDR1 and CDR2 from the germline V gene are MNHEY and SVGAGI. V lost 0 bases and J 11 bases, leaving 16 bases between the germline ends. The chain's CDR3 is CASSYSGGPGEAFF. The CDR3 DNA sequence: TGTGCCAGCAGTTACTCGGGGGGCCCGGGAGAGGCTTTCTTT.

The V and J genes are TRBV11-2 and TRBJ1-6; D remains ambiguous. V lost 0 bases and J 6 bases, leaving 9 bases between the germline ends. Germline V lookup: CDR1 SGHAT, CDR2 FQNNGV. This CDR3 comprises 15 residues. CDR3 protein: CASSLDVGFNSPLHF. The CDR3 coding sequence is TGTGCCAGCAGCTTAGATGTGGGGTTTAATTCACCCCTCCACTTT.

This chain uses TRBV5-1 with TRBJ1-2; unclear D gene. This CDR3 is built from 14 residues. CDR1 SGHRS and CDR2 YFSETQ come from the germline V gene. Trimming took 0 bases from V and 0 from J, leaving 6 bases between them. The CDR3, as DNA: TGCGCCAGCAGCTTGGACGCAGCTAACTATGGCTACACCTTC. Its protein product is CASSLDAANYGYTF.

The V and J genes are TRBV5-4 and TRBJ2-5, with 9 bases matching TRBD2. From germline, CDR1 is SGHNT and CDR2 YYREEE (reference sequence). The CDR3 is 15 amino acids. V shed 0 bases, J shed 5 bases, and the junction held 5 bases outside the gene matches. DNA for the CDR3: TGTGCCAGCAGCTTGGTAGCGGGGGATCGGGAGACCCAGTACTTC. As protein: CASSLVAGDRETQYF.

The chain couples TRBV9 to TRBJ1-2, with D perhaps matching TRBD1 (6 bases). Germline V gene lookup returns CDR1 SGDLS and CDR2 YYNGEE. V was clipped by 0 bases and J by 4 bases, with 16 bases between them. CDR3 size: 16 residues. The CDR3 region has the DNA TGTGCCAGCAGCGTAGGAACAGGGAATAGCTTCTATGGCTACACCTTC. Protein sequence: CASSVGTGNSFYGYTF.

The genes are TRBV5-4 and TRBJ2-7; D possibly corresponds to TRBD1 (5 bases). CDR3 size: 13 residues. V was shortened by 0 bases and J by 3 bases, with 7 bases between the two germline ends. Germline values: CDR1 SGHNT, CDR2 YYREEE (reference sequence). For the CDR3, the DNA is TGTGCCAGCAGCTTGGTGCAGGGCTACGAGCAGTACTTC. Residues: CASSLVQGYEQYF.

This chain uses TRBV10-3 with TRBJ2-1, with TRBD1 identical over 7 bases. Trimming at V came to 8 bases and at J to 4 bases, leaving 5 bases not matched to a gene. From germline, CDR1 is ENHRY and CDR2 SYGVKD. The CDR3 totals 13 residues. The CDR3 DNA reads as TGTGCCATCTGGACAGGATCATACAATGAGCAGTTCTTC. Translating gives CAIWTGSYNEQFF.

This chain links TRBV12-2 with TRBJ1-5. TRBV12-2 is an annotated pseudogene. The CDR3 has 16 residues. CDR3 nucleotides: TGTGCAAGTCGCTTGCGGGGAAAACTTAGCAATCAGCCCCAGCATTTT. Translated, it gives CASRLRGKLSNQPQHF.

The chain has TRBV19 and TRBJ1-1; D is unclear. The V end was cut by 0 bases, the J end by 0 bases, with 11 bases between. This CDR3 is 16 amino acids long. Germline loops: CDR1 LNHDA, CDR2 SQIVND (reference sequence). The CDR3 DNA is TGTGCCAGTAGTATAGATCTGGAGGAATTGAACACTGAAGCTTTCTTT. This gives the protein CASSIDLEELNTEAFF.

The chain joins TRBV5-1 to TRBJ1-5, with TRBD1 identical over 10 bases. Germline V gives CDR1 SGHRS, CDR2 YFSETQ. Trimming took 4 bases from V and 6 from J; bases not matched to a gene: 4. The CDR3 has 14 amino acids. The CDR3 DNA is TGCGCCAGCAGCCTGACAGGGGGCCTTCAGCCCCAGCATTTT. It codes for CASSLTGGLQPQHF.

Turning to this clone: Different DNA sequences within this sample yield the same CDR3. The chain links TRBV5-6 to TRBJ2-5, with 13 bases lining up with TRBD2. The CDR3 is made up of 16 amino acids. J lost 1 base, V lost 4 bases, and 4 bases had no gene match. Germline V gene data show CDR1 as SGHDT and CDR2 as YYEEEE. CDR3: CASSLGLAGAQETQYF. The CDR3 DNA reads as TGTGCCAGCAGCCTCGGACTAGCGGGGGCCCAAGAGACCCAGTACTTC.

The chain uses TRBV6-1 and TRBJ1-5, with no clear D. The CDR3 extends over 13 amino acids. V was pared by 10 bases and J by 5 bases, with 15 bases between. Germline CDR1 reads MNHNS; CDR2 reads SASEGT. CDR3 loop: CATSARVDQPQHF. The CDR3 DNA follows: TGTGCCACCTCGGCGAGGGTCGATCAGCCCCAGCATTTT.

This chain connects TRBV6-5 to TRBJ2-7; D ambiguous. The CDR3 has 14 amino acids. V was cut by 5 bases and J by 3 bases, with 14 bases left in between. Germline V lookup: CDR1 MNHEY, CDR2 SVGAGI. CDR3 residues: CASSPTKSLYEQYF. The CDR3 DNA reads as TGTGCCAGCAGTCCTACAAAGTCTCTCTACGAGCAGTACTTC.

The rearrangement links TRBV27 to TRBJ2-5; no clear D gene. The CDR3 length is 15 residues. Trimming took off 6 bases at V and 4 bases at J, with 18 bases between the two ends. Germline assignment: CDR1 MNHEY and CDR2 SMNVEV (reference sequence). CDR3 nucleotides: TGTGCCAGCAGCAGTTACTCATCGGTCCGAGAGACCCAGTACTTC. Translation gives CASSSYSSVRETQYF.

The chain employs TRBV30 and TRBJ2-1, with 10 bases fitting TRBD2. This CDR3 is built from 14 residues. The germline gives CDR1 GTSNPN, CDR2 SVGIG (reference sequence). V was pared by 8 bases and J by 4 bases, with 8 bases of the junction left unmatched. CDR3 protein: CAQTIAGGYNEQFF. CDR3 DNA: TGTGCCCAAACTATAGCGGGAGGATACAATGAGCAGTTCTTC.